This T cell receptor (beta chain) was recovered during a study of early stage breast cancer tumors. Looking at the study overall: Most of the 16 invasive tumors were ER+, PR+ and HER2-. Roughly 9.4-fold was the mean read coverage per sample.

The V gene lost 5 bases and the J gene lost 0 bases, with 9 bases spanning the gap. Germline-derived CDR1 and CDR2 are MDHEN and SYDVKM. CDR3 length: 14 amino acids. Each sample had two DNA replicates, roughly 0.48 ug blood or about 1.5 ug tissue. The repertoire was sequenced with immunoSEQ multiplex PCR; TCRdb's copy has only in-frame clones and lacks some. The sample holds 5,000 or so clones; under 70% are singletons and the top ten take roughly 13%. V and J are TRBV28 and TRBJ2-3; D not resolved. The receptor's source is a person in their 60s with breast cancer. Sequenced material: normal breast tissue next to the tumor. This chain's CDR3 is CASSPLGSTDTQYF. DNA for the CDR3: TGTGCCAGCAGTCCCCTTGGGAGCACAGATACGCAGTATTTT.